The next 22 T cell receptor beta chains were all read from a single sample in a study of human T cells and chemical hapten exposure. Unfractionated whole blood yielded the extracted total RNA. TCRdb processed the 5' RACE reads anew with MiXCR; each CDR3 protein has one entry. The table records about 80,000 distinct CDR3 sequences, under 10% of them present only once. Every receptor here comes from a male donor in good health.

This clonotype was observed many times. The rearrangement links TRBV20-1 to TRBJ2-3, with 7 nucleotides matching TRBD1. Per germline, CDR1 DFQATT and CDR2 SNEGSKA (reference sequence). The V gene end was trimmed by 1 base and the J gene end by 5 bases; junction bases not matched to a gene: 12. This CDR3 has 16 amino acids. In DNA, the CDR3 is TGCAGTGCTAGAGTCGAGGGGGCGGGTTTTAAAGATACGCAGTATTTT. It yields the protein CSARVEGAGFKDTQYF.

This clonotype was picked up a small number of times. CDR3 sequence reads: CASSLRQGLDSPLHF. CDR3 bases: TGTGCCAGCAGCTTACGGCAGGGGTTGGATTCACCCCTCCACTTT. The rearrangement uses TRBV11-2 and TRBJ1-6; D is possibly TRBD1 (6 bases). V was clipped by 2 bases and J by 8 bases, with 13 bases between them. CDR1 is SGHAT and CDR2 is FQNNGV in the germline V gene. The CDR3 has 15 residues. Drawing the rest from reference TRBV11-2 and TRBJ1-6, the complete variable domain is EAGVAQSPRYKIIEKRQSVAFWCNPISGHATLYWYQQILGQGPKLLIQFQNNGVVDDSQLPKDRFSAERLKGVDSTLKIQPAKLEDSAVYLCASSLRQGLDSPLHFGNGTRLTVT.

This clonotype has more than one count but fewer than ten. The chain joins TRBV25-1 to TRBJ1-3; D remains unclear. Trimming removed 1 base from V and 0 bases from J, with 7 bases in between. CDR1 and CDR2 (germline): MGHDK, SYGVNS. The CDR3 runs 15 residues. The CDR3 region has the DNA TGTGCCAGCAGTGAATTACACGTCTCTGGAAACACCATATATTTT. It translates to CASSELHVSGNTIYF. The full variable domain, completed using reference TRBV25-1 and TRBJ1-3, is EADIYQTPRYLVIGTGKKITLECSQTMGHDKMYWYQQDPGMELHLIHYSYGVNSTEKGDLSSESTVSRIRTEHFPLTLESARPSHTSQYLCASSELHVSGNTIYFGEGSWLTVV.

This CDR3 is CASSLQGDQPQHF. The CDR3 nucleotides are TGTGCCAGCAGCTTACAGGGGGATCAGCCCCAGCATTTT. The genes are TRBV12-3 or TRBV12-4 and TRBJ1-5; 8 nucleotides agree with TRBD1. The CDR3 extends over 13 amino acids. The ends lost 6 bases at V and 5 bases at J; junction bases unmatched: 3.

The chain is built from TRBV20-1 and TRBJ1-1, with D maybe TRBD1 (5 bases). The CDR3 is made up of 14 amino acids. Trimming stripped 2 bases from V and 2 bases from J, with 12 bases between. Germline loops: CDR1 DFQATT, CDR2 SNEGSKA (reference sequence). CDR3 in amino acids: CSARTGTVNTEAFF. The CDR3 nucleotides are TGCAGTGCTAGAACCGGGACGGTCAACACTGAAGCTTTCTTT.

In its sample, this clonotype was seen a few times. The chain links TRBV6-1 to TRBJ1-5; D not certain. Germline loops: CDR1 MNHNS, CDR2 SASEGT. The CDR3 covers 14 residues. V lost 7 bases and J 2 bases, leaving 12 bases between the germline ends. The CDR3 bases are TGTGCCAGCACCCTTTGGACGGGCAATCAGCCCCAGCATTTT. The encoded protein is CASTLWTGNQPQHF.

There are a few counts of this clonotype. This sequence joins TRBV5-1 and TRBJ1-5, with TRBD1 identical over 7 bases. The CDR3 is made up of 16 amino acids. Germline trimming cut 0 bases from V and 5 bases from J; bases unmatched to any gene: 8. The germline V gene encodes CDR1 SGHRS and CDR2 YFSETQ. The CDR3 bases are TGCGCCAGCAGCTTGGCCCCAGGGGGAGGGGATCAGCCCCAGCATTTT. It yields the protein CASSLAPGGGDQPQHF.

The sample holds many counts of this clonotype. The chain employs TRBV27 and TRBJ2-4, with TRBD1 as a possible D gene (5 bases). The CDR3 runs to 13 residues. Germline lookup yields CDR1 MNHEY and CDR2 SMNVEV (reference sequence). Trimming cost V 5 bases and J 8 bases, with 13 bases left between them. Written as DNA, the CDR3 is TGTGCCAGCAGTCATACGACAGAGGACATTCAGTACTTC. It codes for CASSHTTEDIQYF.

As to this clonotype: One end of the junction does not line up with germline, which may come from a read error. This CDR3 reads CSALISTNERLFF. CDR3 DNA sequence: TGCAGTGCCCTCATCTCAACTAATGAAAGACTGTTTTTT. The chain recombines TRBV20-1 with TRBJ1-4; unclear D gene. Germline CDR1 DFQATT, CDR2 SNEGSKA (reference sequence). The CDR3 is made up of 13 amino acids.

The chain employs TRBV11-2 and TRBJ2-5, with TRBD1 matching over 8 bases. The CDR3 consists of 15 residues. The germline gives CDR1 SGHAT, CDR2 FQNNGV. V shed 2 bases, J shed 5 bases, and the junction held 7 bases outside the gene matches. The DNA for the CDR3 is TGTGCCAGCAGCTTAACTACCGACAGGGGCGAGACCCAGTACTTC. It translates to CASSLTTDRGETQYF.

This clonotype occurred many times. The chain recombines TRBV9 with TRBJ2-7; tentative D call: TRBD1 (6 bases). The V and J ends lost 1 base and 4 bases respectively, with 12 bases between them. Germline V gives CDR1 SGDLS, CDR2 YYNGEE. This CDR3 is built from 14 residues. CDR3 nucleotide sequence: TGTGCCAGCAGCGTAACGGACAGTACATACGAGCAGTACTTC. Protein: CASSVTDSTYEQYF. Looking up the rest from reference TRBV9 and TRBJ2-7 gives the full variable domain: DSGVTQTPKHLITATGQRVTLRCSPRSGDLSVYWYQQSLDQGLQFLIQYYNGEERAKGNILERFSAQQFPDLHSELNLSSLELGDSALYFCASSVTDSTYEQYFGPGTRLTVT.

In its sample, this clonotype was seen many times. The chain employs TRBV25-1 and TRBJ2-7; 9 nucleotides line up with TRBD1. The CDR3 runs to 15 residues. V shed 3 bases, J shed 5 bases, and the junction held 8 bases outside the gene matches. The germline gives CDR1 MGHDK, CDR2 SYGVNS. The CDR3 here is CASSDPGQGRHEQYF. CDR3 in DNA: TGTGCCAGCAGTGACCCGGGACAGGGAAGGCACGAGCAGTACTTC.

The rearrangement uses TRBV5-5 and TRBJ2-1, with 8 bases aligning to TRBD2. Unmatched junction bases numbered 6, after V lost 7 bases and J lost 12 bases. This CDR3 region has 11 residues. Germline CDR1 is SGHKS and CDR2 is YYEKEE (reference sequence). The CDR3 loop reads CASRYLAGQFF. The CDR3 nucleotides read TGTGCCAGCCGGTATCTAGCGGGGCAGTTCTTC.

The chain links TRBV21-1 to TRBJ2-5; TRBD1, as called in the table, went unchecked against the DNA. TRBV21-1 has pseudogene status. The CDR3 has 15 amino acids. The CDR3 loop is CASSKGDREGETQYF. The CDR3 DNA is TGTGCCAGCAGCAAAGGTGACAGGGAGGGAGAGACCCAGTACTTC.

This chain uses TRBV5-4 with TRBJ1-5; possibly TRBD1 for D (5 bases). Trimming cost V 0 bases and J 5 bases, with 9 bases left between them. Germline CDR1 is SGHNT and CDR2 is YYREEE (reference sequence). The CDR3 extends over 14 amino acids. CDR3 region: CASSLEGRDQPQHF. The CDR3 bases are TGTGCCAGCAGCTTGGAGGGCAGGGATCAGCCCCAGCATTTT. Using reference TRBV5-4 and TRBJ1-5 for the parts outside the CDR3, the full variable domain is ETGVTQSPTHLIKTRGQQVTLRCSSQSGHNTVSWYQQALGQGPQFIFQYYREEENGRGNFPPRFSGLQFPNYSSELNVNALELDDSALYLCASSLEGRDQPQHFGDGTRLSIL.

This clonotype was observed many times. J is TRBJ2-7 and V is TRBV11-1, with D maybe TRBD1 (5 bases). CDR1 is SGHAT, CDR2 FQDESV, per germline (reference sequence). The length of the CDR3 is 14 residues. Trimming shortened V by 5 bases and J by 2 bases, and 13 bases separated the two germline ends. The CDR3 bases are TGTGCCAGCAGCCCGAGGACAACGACCTACGAGCAGTACTTC. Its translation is CASSPRTTTYEQYF.

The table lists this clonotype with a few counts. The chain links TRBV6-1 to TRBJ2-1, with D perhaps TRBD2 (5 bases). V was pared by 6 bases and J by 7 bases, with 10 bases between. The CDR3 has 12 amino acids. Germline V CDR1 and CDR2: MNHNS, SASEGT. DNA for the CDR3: TGTGCCAGCAGGGGTCTAGCTAATGAGCAGTTCTTC. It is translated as CASRGLANEQFF.

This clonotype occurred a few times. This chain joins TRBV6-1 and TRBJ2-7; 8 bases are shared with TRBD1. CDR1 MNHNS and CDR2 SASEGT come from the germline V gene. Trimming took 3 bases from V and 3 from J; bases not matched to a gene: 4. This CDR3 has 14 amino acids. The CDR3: CASSETGDFYEQYF. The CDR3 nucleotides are TGTGCCAGCAGTGAGACAGGGGATTTCTACGAGCAGTACTTC.

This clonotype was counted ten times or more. The CDR3 DNA is TGTGCCAGCAGCCATAGCGGGAGGGCCTGGCAGACCCAGTACTTC. It specifies CASSHSGRAWQTQYF. The chain is built from TRBV7-2 and TRBJ2-5; 11 nucleotides align to TRBD2. V lost 5 bases to trimming and J lost 6 bases; unmatched junction nucleotides: 8. The CDR3 length is 15 residues. Germline CDR1 and CDR2: SGHTA and FQGNSA.

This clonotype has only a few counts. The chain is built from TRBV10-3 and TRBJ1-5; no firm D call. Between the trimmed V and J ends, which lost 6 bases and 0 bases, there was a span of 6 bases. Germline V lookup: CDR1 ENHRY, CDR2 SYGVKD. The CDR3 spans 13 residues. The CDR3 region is CAIRGDSNQPQHF. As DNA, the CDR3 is TGTGCCATCAGGGGAGATAGCAATCAGCCCCAGCATTTT.

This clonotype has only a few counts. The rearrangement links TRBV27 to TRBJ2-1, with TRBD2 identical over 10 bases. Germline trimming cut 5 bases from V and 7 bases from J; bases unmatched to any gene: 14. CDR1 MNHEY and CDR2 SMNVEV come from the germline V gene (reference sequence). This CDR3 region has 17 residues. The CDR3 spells CASSPNFLAGVSNEQFF. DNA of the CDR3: TGTGCCAGCAGTCCGAACTTCCTAGCGGGAGTGTCAAATGAGCAGTTCTTC.

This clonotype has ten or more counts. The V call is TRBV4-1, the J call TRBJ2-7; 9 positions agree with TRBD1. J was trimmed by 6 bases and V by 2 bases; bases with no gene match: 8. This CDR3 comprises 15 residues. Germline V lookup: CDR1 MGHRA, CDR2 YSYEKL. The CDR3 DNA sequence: TGCGCCAGCAGCCAATACCGGGACAGGGCGGCCGAGCAGTACTTC. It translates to CASSQYRDRAAEQYF.